This T cell receptor beta chain originates from a study of blood T cell repertoires in COVID-19. Trimming took 3 bases from V and 7 from J; bases not matched to a gene: 8. Germline-derived CDR1 and CDR2 are PRHDT and FYEKMQ (reference sequence). This CDR3 comprises 15 residues. Measured with immunoSEQ multiplex PCR; TCRdb has only the in-frame clones, and not every one. Here the sample spans fewer than 200,000 clones, roughly 85% being singletons. Input material: PBMCs or T cells enriched from blood (not recorded which). V is TRBV13 and J is TRBJ2-7; 11 bases are a match to TRBD2. The source of this sequence is a woman aged 70-85 years in a cohort exposed to, infected with or recovered from COVID-19 (not recorded which). The CDR3 protein is CASSFRLAGLTEQYF. The CDR3 nucleotides are TGTGCCAGCAGCTTCCGACTAGCGGGACTAACAGAGCAGTACTTC.